What follows is one TCR beta chain and its context. As yet, its antigen is unknown. These data come from a study of OX40 agonist ivuxolimab in advanced cancers. Whole-study context: It was ivuxolimab, an agonistic anti-OX40 (CD134) antibody, that patients were treated with. Partial responses occurred in Three dose-escalation patients, one with hepatocellular carcinoma and two with cutaneous melanoma.

Study-level findings and limits: Researchers report that CD8+ T cells had, on average, more expanded clones than CD4+.

The CDR3 consists of 13 residues. The V end was cut by 8 bases, the J end by 5 bases, with 15 bases between. The V gene's germline CDR1 is SGHRS and CDR2 YFSETQ. Libraries were prepared by immunoSEQ multiplex PCR; TCRdb keeps only in-frame clonotypes and omits some of them. Here the sample spans some 120,000 clones, 92% being singletons. Here the sequenced sample was CD4+ or CD8+ T cells sorted from blood, taken in a trial of the OX40 agonist ivuxolimab. The chain links TRBV5-1 to TRBJ2-3; tentative D call: TRBD2 (6 bases). The sequence was collected from an adult with an advanced solid tumor such as melanoma, head and neck, liver or kidney cancer. DNA of the CDR3: TGCGCCAGTTGGGGATGGGGGGAAGATACGCAGTATTTT. Its translation: CASWGWGEDTQYF.